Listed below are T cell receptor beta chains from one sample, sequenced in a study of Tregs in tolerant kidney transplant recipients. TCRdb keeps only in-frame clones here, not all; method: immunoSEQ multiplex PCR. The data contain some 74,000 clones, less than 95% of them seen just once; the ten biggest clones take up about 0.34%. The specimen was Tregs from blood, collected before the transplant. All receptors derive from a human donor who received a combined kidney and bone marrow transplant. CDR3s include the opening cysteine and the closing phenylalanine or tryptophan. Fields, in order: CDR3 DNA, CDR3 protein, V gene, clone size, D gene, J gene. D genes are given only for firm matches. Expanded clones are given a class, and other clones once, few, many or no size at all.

TGTGCCAGCAGTTTACAGACGGGGACTCGCTCCTACGAGCAGTACTTC,CASSLQTGTRSYEQYF,TRBV27,-,-,TRBJ2-7
TGTGCCAGCAGTGGACAGGGGTTCACTGAAGCTTTCTTT,CASSGQGFTEAFF,TRBV2,once,TRBD1,TRBJ1-1
TGTGCCAGCAGTTTTGAGCGGCGCACAGATACGCAGTATTTT,CASSFERRTDTQYF,TRBV28,-,-,TRBJ2-3
TGCGCCAGCAGCCCTAGACTAGCGGGAGGGTCCTCGAGCTCCTACAATGAGCAGTTCTTC,CASSPRLAGGSSSSYNEQFF,TRBV4-3,-,TRBD2,TRBJ2-1
TGTGCCAGCAGCCACTTGGGGACAGGATACAATGAGCAGTTCTTC,CASSHLGTGYNEQFF,TRBV2,-,TRBD1,TRBJ2-1
TGTGCCAGCAGCTTAGATGGGCGGCCAGGGGACGAGCAGTACTTC,CASSLDGRPGDEQYF,TRBV11-2,once,-,TRBJ2-7
TGTGCCAGCAGCTTAGATGGACAGCCCCAGCATTTT,CASSLDGQPQHF,TRBV7-9,-,-,TRBJ1-5
TGTGCCAGCTCACTCCGTGAGAAGGGCCCCTACGAGCAGTACTTC,CASSLREKGPYEQYF,TRBV18,-,-,TRBJ2-7
TGTGCCACCAGCAGAGATCAACAGGGAGTCAATCAGCCCCAGCATTTT,CATSRDQQGVNQPQHF,TRBV15,-,-,TRBJ1-5
TGTGCCAGCAGGGATAACCGGGACGGAACTTACGAGCAGTACTTC,CASRDNRDGTYEQYF,TRBV7-6,-,-,TRBJ2-7
TGTGCCAGCAGCTTTTGGAGAGCTAGCGGGAGTGCAGATACGCAGTATTTT,CASSFWRASGSADTQYF,TRBV7-3,-,TRBD2,TRBJ2-3